This T cell receptor beta chain was profiled in a study of Ad26.COV2.S vaccination and SARS-CoV-2 variants. This clone was found once. Clones were sequenced by immunoSEQ multiplex PCR, and TCRdb holds only the in-frame ones, with some missing. Among a few hundred thousand clones listed, less than 95% were seen once. This CDR3 has 15 amino acids. The germline gives CDR1 LGHNA, CDR2 YNFKEQ. The germline V and J ends were trimmed by 4 bases and 5 bases, with 14 bases remaining between them. Documented treatment: around 19 received Ad26.COV2.S at low or high dose, single or two shots; about 5 received placebo; per-sample allocation not given. At day 63 after the first vaccine or placebo injection, samples were drawn.

The chain couples TRBV4-2 to TRBJ1-4; no clear D gene. This sequence was found in a person between 18 and 59 years old who received the Ad26.COV2.S COVID-19 vaccine or a placebo. The starting material was peripheral blood, obtained in a trial of Ad26.COV2.S vaccine versus placebo. CDR3 amino acids: CASSPALATNEKLFF. CDR3 sequence (DNA): TGTGCCAGCAGCCCTGCTTTGGCCACAAATGAAAAACTGTTTTTT.